The 27 T cell receptor beta chains presented below share a single source sample, sequenced in a study of cytomegalovirus exposure and HLA in healthy donors. Use of 60 Vbeta and 13 Jbeta primers characterized the PCR. The repertoire was sequenced with immunoSEQ multiplex PCR; TCRdb's copy has only in-frame clones and lacks some. The sample contains 200,000 or so clones, 80% to 85% of which appear only once. The sample taken for sequencing was PBMCs. The source of these receptors is a boy aged 5-17 years in good health and CMV-seronegative.

This clone is a singleton in its sample. The gene calls are TRBV4-1 and TRBJ2-7; D is ambiguous. This CDR3 has 15 amino acids. Trimming took off 3 bases at V and 5 bases at J, with 17 bases between the two ends. Germline V gene data show CDR1 as MGHRA and CDR2 as YSYEKL. CDR3 sequence reads: CASSQSLGIGDEQYF. In DNA form, the CDR3 reads TGCGCCAGCAGCCAGAGCCTCGGAATCGGAGACGAGCAGTACTTC.

V gene TRBV5-1 combines with J gene TRBJ1-1, with 8 bases identical to TRBD1. The CDR3 totals 14 residues. Germline CDR1 reads SGHRS; CDR2 reads YFSETQ. J gave up 5 bases and V 4 bases, and 7 bases lay outside the gene matches. The CDR3 coding sequence is TGCGCCAGCAGCGGCGGACAGGGTCGGACTGAAGCTTTCTTT. It specifies CASSGGQGRTEAFF.

The gene calls are TRBV7-9 and TRBJ2-7; maybe TRBD2 (5 bases). The CDR3 extends over 14 amino acids. With 1 base removed from V and 3 bases from J, the gap between germline ends came to 10 bases. Germline V gene lookup returns CDR1 SEHNR and CDR2 FQNEAQ (reference sequence). The CDR3 loop is CASSLEGGYYEQYF. Here the CDR3 DNA reads TGTGCCAGCAGCTTAGAGGGCGGGTACTACGAGCAGTACTTC.

This chain joins TRBV2 and TRBJ2-3, with 7 positions matching TRBD2. Trimming took 6 bases from V and 1 from J; bases not matched to a gene: 7. Germline values: CDR1 SNHLY, CDR2 FYNNEI. The CDR3 runs 15 residues. The CDR3 region is CASSEPGRGTDTQYF. CDR3 coding DNA: TGTGCCAGCAGCGAACCGGGGAGGGGCACAGATACGCAGTATTTT.

Only one count was recorded for this clone. The chain joins TRBV30 to TRBJ1-1; perhaps TRBD1 as D (5 bases). Trimming removed 5 bases from V and 4 bases from J, with 14 bases in between. This CDR3 spans 13 amino acids. In germline, CDR1 is GTSNPN, CDR2 SVGIG (reference sequence). The CDR3 coding sequence is TGTGCCTGGGGACCCTACGGGGGCACTGAAGCTTTCTTT. This sequence encodes CAWGPYGGTEAFF.

This clone was seen only a few times. The chain carries TRBV2 and TRBJ1-2; D is uncertain. The CDR3 extends over 14 amino acids. CDR1 and CDR2 (germline): SNHLY, FYNNEI. V was trimmed by 3 bases and J by 3 bases, leaving 11 bases between them. DNA of the CDR3: TGTGCCAGCAGTGACAGGCGTACGGACTATGGCTACACCTTC. Protein sequence: CASSDRRTDYGYTF. Full variable domain (remainder filled in from reference TRBV2 and TRBJ1-2): EPEVTQTPSHQVTQMGQEVILRCVPISNHLYFYWYRQILGQKVEFLVSFYNNEISEKSEIFDDQFSVERPDGSNFTLKIRSTKLEDSAMYFCASSDRRTDYGYTFGSGTRLTVV.

The chain has TRBV5-1 and TRBJ1-1; D gene uncertain. V shed 0 bases and J shed 0 bases, with 15 bases lying between them. The CDR3 runs to 17 residues. Per germline, CDR1 SGHRS and CDR2 YFSETQ. The CDR3 DNA follows: TGCGCCAGCAGCTTGGGGTCAGCGAATAGTTTGAACACTGAAGCTTTCTTT. Translating it yields CASSLGSANSLNTEAFF.

The rearrangement uses TRBV28 and TRBJ2-2; 9 nucleotides line up with TRBD1. The CDR3 is 15 residues long. Trimming removed 5 bases from V and 6 bases from J; junction bases left unmatched: 7. CDR1 MDHEN and CDR2 SYDVKM come from the germline V gene. CDR3 bases: TGTGCCAGCAGTACGCCGCGGGACAGGGCCGGGGAGCTGTTTTTT. Translating gives CASSTPRDRAGELFF.

The chain joins TRBV6-1 to TRBJ2-1; the match to TRBD1 covers 7 bases. The CDR3 contains 13 residues. Germline CDR1 reads MNHNS; CDR2 reads SASEGT. V lost 2 bases and J lost 15; bases outside the gene matches: 10. The CDR3: CASSEPPGQSPFF. The CDR3, as DNA: TGTGCCAGCAGTGAACCCCCGGGACAGTCGCCGTTCTTC.

This chain joins TRBV18 and TRBJ2-7; a weak D match, TRBD2 (5 bases). The germline V gene has CDR1 KGHSH and CDR2 LQKENI. V gave up 3 bases and J gave up 0 bases, with 9 bases separating them. CDR3 length: 14 residues. The CDR3 protein is CASSPRGSSYEQYF. The CDR3 DNA reads as TGTGCCAGCTCACCCCGGGGAAGCTCCTACGAGCAGTACTTC.

The chain is built from TRBV29-1 and TRBJ2-1; D might be TRBD2 (6 bases). The CDR3 loop spans 14 amino acids. Germline CDR1 is SQVTM and CDR2 is ANQGSEA. With 0 bases removed from V and 8 bases from J, the gap between germline ends came to 14 bases. The CDR3 here is CSVEDGRGYYEQFF. CDR3 nucleotide sequence: TGCAGCGTTGAAGATGGCCGGGGGTACTATGAGCAGTTCTTC.

The gene calls are TRBV27 and TRBJ1-5, with D possibly TRBD1 on 5 matching bases. CDR1 MNHEY and CDR2 SMNVEV come from the germline V gene (reference sequence). V shed 3 bases and J shed 4 bases, with 13 bases lying between them. The length of the CDR3 is 15 residues. The CDR3 loop is CASSFSSGVNQPQHF. CDR3 bases: TGTGCCAGCAGTTTCAGTTCGGGGGTTAATCAGCCCCAGCATTTT.

The rearrangement joins TRBV9 to TRBJ2-7; 7 bases agree with TRBD2. CDR3 length equals 18 residues. V was clipped by 4 bases and J by 2 bases; unmatched bases: 18. Germline CDR1 SGDLS, CDR2 YYNGEE. The CDR3 DNA sequence: TGTGCCAGCAGCCGAGAGGCGGGAGACAATCAGCGGGCCTACGAGCAGTACTTC. Encoded protein: CASSREAGDNQRAYEQYF. Looking up the rest from reference TRBV9 and TRBJ2-7 gives the full variable domain: DSGVTQTPKHLITATGQRVTLRCSPRSGDLSVYWYQQSLDQGLQFLIQYYNGEERAKGNILERFSAQQFPDLHSELNLSSLELGDSALYFCASSREAGDNQRAYEQYFGPGTRLTVT.

The J gene is TRBJ1-5, the V gene TRBV2; unclear D gene. Deletions cut 4 bases from V and 4 bases from J, with 8 bases between. CDR3 size: 13 residues. Germline CDR1 and CDR2: SNHLY and FYNNEI. The chain's CDR3 is CASSVGKNQPQHF. CDR3 coding DNA: TGTGCCAGCAGTGTGGGCAAGAATCAGCCCCAGCATTTT.

V usage is TRBV7-9 and J usage is TRBJ1-2, with 7 bases fitting TRBD1. V trimming: 5 bases; J trimming: 1 base; junction bases outside the gene matches: 13. Germline-derived CDR1 and CDR2 are SEHNR and FQNEAQ (reference sequence). There are 17 residues in the CDR3. CDR3 protein: CASSQTRTGQGNYGYTF. DNA for the CDR3: TGTGCCAGCAGCCAAACCCGGACAGGCCAGGGTAACTATGGCTACACCTTC.

This sequence joins TRBV13 and TRBJ2-1; 7 bases match TRBD2. The CDR3 has 15 residues. Germline V gene lookup returns CDR1 PRHDT and CDR2 FYEKMQ (reference sequence). The trim removed 6 bases at V and 2 bases at J, leaving 7 bases unmatched. CDR3 region: CASRFRLAPYNEQFF. DNA for the CDR3: TGTGCCAGCAGATTCCGACTAGCTCCCTACAATGAGCAGTTCTTC. The complete variable domain, with remaining parts taken from reference TRBV13 and TRBJ2-1, reads AAGVIQSPRHLIKEKRETATLKCYPIPRHDTVYWYQQGPGQDPQFLISFYEKMQSDKGSIPDRFSAQQFSDYHSELNMSSLELGDSALYFCASRFRLAPYNEQFFGPGTRLTVL.

The chain combines TRBV5-1 with TRBJ2-1; 9 bases are shared with TRBD1. The CDR3 is 14 amino acids. Trimming took 6 bases from V and 9 from J; bases not matched to a gene: 10. CDR1 is SGHRS and CDR2 is YFSETQ in the germline V gene. The CDR3, as DNA: TGCGCCAGCACCCTGACAGGGGGGGTCAGTGAGCAGTTCTTC. The encoded protein is CASTLTGGVSEQFF.

The rearrangement uses TRBV4-1 and TRBJ1-5, with D tentatively TRBD1 (5 bases). CDR3 size: 13 residues. Germline values: CDR1 MGHRA, CDR2 YSYEKL. V lost 6 bases and J lost 4, with 10 bases in between. The CDR3, as DNA: TGCGCCAGCAGAGGGGAGGATAATCAGCCCCAGCATTTT. Protein: CASRGEDNQPQHF.

This clone showed up just a few times. J is TRBJ2-7 and V is TRBV5-4; the match to TRBD2 covers 12 bases. Germline loops: CDR1 SGHNT, CDR2 YYREEE (reference sequence). The CDR3 has 18 amino acids. The J segment lost 2 bases and the V segment lost 0 bases, leaving 9 bases of the junction unmatched. The CDR3 loop reads CASSLGLAGVQRAYEQYF. CDR3 coding DNA: TGTGCCAGCAGCTTGGGACTAGCGGGAGTACAGCGGGCCTACGAGCAGTACTTC.

This chain connects TRBV6-1 to TRBJ2-7, with 9 bases matching TRBD1. The V gene end was trimmed by 11 bases and the J gene end by 6 bases; junction bases not matched to a gene: 14. This CDR3 is built from 14 residues. Germline V gene lookup returns CDR1 MNHNS and CDR2 SASEGT. The CDR3 protein is CAGKNTGTGSEQYF. DNA of the CDR3: TGTGCCGGAAAAAACACCGGGACAGGGAGCGAGCAGTACTTC.

This chain connects TRBV5-5 to TRBJ1-6, with D perhaps matching TRBD1 (6 bases). The germline V gene encodes CDR1 SGHKS and CDR2 YYEKEE (reference sequence). V was clipped by 2 bases and J by 10 bases, with 13 bases between them. The CDR3 consists of 14 residues. CDR3 bases: TGTGCCAGCAGCTTCGTACTCACAGGGTCACCCCTCCACTTT. Translation gives CASSFVLTGSPLHF.

This clone was observed a few times. This chain uses TRBV18 with TRBJ1-1, with D tentatively TRBD1 (6 bases). This CDR3 has 16 residues. Germline-derived CDR1 and CDR2 are KGHSH and LQKENI. Trimming left V 7 bases short and J 7 bases short, with 25 bases between. This chain's CDR3 is CASFSRGPKKRFEAFF. DNA of the CDR3: TGTGCCAGCTTCTCCAGGGGCCCAAAAAAGAGATTTGAAGCTTTCTTT.

The genes are TRBV2 and TRBJ2-1; TRBD1 agrees at 7 bases. V lost 4 bases to trimming and J lost 8 bases; unmatched junction nucleotides: 2. This CDR3 has 12 residues. From germline, CDR1 is SNHLY and CDR2 FYNNEI. The CDR3 coding sequence is TGTGCCAGCAGTGGGACAGGCGATGAGCAGTTCTTC. Protein sequence: CASSGTGDEQFF.

This chain connects TRBV5-1 to TRBJ2-2; a weak D match, TRBD2 (6 bases). V was clipped by 0 bases and J by 4 bases, with 16 bases between them. Germline assignment: CDR1 SGHRS and CDR2 YFSETQ. The CDR3 is 17 amino acids. The CDR3 protein is CASSLGGSERVTGELFF. The CDR3 coding sequence is TGCGCCAGCAGCTTGGGGGGCTCAGAGCGGGTCACCGGGGAGCTGTTTTTT.

The CDR3 sequence is CASSLGGSPSYEQYF. The CDR3 DNA reads TGTGCCAGCAGTTTGGGGGGGTCTCCATCCTACGAGCAGTACTTC. The J gene is TRBJ2-7, the V gene TRBV6-5, with 7 nucleotides matching TRBD2. The CDR3 has 15 residues. CDR1 and CDR2 from the germline V gene are MNHEY and SVGAGI. J gave up 1 base and V 4 bases, and 7 bases lay outside the gene matches.

This chain links TRBV6-6 with TRBJ2-7, with D uncertain. V was clipped by 6 bases and J by 3 bases, with 6 bases between them. Germline CDR1 and CDR2: MNHNY and SVGAGI (reference sequence). The CDR3 has 11 amino acids. Here the CDR3 reads CASSPNYEQYF. The CDR3 bases are TGTGCCAGCAGCCCAAACTACGAGCAGTACTTC.

V is TRBV10-3 and J is TRBJ1-6, with D perhaps matching TRBD1 (5 bases). V gave up 6 bases and J gave up 10 bases, with 19 bases separating them. The CDR3 has 15 amino acids. Germline CDR1 is ENHRY and CDR2 is SYGVKD. The CDR3 DNA follows: TGTGCCATCAGCGAATCGGAGCCCGGGGGATCACCCCTCCACTTT. As protein: CAISESEPGGSPLHF.